The T cell receptor (beta chain) described here comes from a study of blood T cell repertoires in COVID-19. Study summary: T cells, B-cell-depleted T cells, or PBMCs supplied cDNA or gDNA.

The CDR3 is 16 residues long. Germline lookup yields CDR1 MNHEY and CDR2 SVGAGI. Trimming removed 0 bases from V and 4 bases from J; junction bases left unmatched: 7. The method was immunoSEQ multiplex PCR; TCRdb's version includes in-frame clones alone and lacks a portion of them. The repertoire holds under 350,000 clones, with roughly 85% as singletons. The origin of this receptor is a woman between 40 and 55 years old with acute COVID-19. The gene calls are TRBV6-5 and TRBJ2-7; 9 positions match TRBD1. The sequencing sample was made of PBMCs or T cells enriched from blood (not recorded which). This CDR3 is CASSYSRGTGIYEQYF. The CDR3 DNA is TGTGCCAGCAGTTACTCGAGGGGGACAGGGATTTACGAGCAGTACTTC.